This section outlines one TCR beta chain sequence together with its context. Antigen unknown. The V end lost 3 bases, the J end lost 7 bases, and 18 bases lay between the germline ends. Germline values: CDR1 LNHNV, CDR2 YYDKDF (reference sequence). CDR3 length: 16 residues. TCRdb keeps only in-frame clones here, not all; method: immunoSEQ multiplex PCR. Of about 6,700 clones listed, under 70% are singletons. Normal lung sampling was at least 3 cm from the tumour, as distant as possible. These data come from a study of immune cell composition in non-small cell lung cancer. Study findings and constraints: Overall clonality, unlike maximal tumour-associated clone frequency, did not predict TIL reactivity. Clones >0.5% enriched in tumour were rarer in adenocarcinoma (around 35%) than squamous (roughly 75%).

The sample comprised non-adjacent lung tissue. The sequence came from a human donor with non-small cell lung cancer. The chain is built from TRBV15 and TRBJ2-2, with a tentative D call TRBD1 (5 bases). The CDR3 bases are TGTGCCACCAGCAGTCCTCAGCCAGGGTTGGGCGGGGAGCTGTTTTTT. This gives the protein CATSSPQPGLGGELFF.